This T cell receptor (beta chain) is from a study of cytomegalovirus exposure and HLA in healthy donors. Germline CDR1 and CDR2: MDHEN and SYDVKM. V dropped 7 bases and J dropped 5 bases, with 17 bases sitting between them. The CDR3 has 14 amino acids. As regards this clone: Antigen: not known.

Study results and limitations: Later on, a genetic analysis was performed. It linked a missense variant in DCLRE1C with V- and J-gene trimming of TCR beta. Some V segments, including TRBV6-2 and TRBV6-3, were excluded as indistinguishable. Presence/absence comparisons presumed near-even sequencing depth among donors. The majority of CMV-associated TCR beta chains were reported as apparently HLA-restricted in a later analysis.

The PCR ran on 60 Vbeta and 13 Jbeta primers. Clones were sequenced by immunoSEQ multiplex PCR, and TCRdb holds only the in-frame ones, with some missing. The table shows 150,000 to 200,000 clones, with about four fifths occurring only once. This receptor was identified in a man aged 30-40 years in good health and CMV-seronegative. The chain links TRBV28 to TRBJ1-1; a weak D match, TRBD1 (5 bases). Sequenced input: PBMCs. The CDR3 region is CASTTPEGRTEAFF. The CDR3 region has the DNA TGTGCCAGCACCACCCCGGAGGGGCGGACTGAAGCTTTCTTT.